This T cell receptor (beta chain) came from a study of blood T cell repertoires in COVID-19. On the study more broadly: From T cells, B-cell-depleted T cells, or PBMCs came the material, which was cDNA or gDNA.

Repertoires were generated with immunoSEQ multiplex PCR, while TCRdb's copy carries only in-frame clones and drops some. The sample yields around 150,000 clones, about 88% seen once. The CDR3 runs to 12 residues. The V and J ends lost 2 bases and 2 bases respectively, with 2 bases between them. Germline CDR1 and CDR2: SGHRS and YFSETQ. V and J are TRBV5-1 and TRBJ2-1; D unclear. The receptor comes from a young man with acute or convalescent COVID-19. Sequenced input: peripheral blood. For the CDR3, the DNA is TGCGCCAGCAGCTTCGCCTACAATGAGCAGTTCTTC. Protein: CASSFAYNEQFF.